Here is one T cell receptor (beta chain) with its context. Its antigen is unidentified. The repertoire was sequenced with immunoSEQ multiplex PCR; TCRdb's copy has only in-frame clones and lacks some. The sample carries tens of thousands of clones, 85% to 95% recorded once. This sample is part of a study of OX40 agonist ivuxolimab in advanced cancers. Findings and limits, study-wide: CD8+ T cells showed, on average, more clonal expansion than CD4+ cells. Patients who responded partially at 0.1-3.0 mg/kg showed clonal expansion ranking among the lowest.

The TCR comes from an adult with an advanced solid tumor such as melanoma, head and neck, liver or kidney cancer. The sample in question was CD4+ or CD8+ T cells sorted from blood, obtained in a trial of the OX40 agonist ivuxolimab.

The CDR3 coding sequence is TGTGCCAGCAGCCCTCGGAGCCCGGACTATGGCTACACCTTC. Protein product: CASSPRSPDYGYTF. V gene TRBV9 combines with J gene TRBJ1-2, with D uncertain. Germline V gene sequence: CDR1 SGDLS, CDR2 YYNGEE. V shed 4 bases and J shed 3 bases, with 13 bases lying between them. The CDR3 is 14 amino acids.